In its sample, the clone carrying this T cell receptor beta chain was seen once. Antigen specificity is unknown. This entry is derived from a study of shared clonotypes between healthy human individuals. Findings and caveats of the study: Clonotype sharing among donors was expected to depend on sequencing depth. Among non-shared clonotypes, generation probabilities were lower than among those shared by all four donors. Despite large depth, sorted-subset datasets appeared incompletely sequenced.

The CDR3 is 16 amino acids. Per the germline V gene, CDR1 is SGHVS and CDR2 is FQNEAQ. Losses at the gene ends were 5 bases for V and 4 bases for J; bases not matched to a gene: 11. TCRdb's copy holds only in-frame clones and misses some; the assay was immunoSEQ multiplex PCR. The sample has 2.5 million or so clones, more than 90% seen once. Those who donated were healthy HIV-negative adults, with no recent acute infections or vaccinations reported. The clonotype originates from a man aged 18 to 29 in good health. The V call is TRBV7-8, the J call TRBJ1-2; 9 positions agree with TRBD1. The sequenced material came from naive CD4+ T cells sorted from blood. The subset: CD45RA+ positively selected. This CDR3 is CASSPRGQGSAYGYTF. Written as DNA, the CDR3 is TGTGCCAGCAGCCCCAGGGGACAGGGTTCGGCCTATGGCTACACCTTC.